This TCR beta chain was documented in a study of blood T cell repertoires in COVID-19. Germline CDR1 reads LNHDA; CDR2 reads SQIVND (reference sequence). The CDR3 consists of 16 residues. V was shortened by 7 bases and J by 5 bases, with 23 bases between the two germline ends. Categorization into cohorts depended on clinical history that participants reported. Per the study methods: The authors estimated nucleated cell counts from reference gene primer amplification. Only in-frame clones appear in the TCRdb table, and some are missing; sequencing was by immunoSEQ multiplex PCR. The V and J calls and clone size were taken over from that table, and D and trimming were inferred from the DNA. The sample consists of over 200,000 clones, about 91% of them appearing once.

The chain links TRBV19 to TRBJ1-1; TRBD1 is a possible D gene (5 bases). The receptor was isolated from a woman aged 40 to 50 with acute COVID-19. Sequencing was carried out using PBMCs or T cells enriched from blood (not recorded which). CDR3: CASTNSVGGVETEAFF. The CDR3 nucleotides are TGTGCCAGTACTAATTCCGTCGGGGGGGTGGAGACTGAAGCTTTCTTT. The full variable domain, rest sourced from reference TRBV19 and TRBJ1-1, is DGGITQSPKYLFRKEGQNVTLSCEQNLNHDAMYWYRQDPGQGLRLIYYSQIVNDFQKGDIAEGYSVSREKKESFPLTVTSAQKNPTAFYLCASTNSVGGVETEAFFGQGTRLTVV.